This TCR beta chain derives from a study of T cells of healthy individuals. This clonotype was counted ten times or more. The CDR3 length is 12 residues. CDR1 SQVTM and CDR2 ANQGSEA come from the germline V gene. Deletions cut 4 bases from V and 2 bases from J, with 9 bases between. TCRdb redid the calling of the 5' RACE reads with MiXCR, one entry per CDR3 protein. Here the sample spans 60,000 to 80,000 distinct CDR3 sequences, 15% to 20% being singletons. The chain is built from TRBV29-1 and TRBJ2-7, with D maybe TRBD2 (5 bases). The sequence came from a human donor in good health. CDR3 sequence reads: CSVGTGTYEQYF. Here the CDR3 DNA reads TGCAGCGTTGGGACGGGAACCTACGAGCAGTACTTC.